The clone carrying this TCR beta chain was picked up a small number of times. The antigen is unknown. These data belong to a study of T cell repertoires in cytomegalovirus infection. Study-level background: CMV epitopes used comprised recently identified HLA-C-restricted ones and well-studied HLA-B-restricted ones. Public TCR beta signatures marked donors with CMV infection and the matching HLA. Regarding the study as a whole: CMV carriers having the relevant HLA were flagged by cumulative public TCR beta family frequency.

MiXCR was run by TCRdb on the reads, yielding one entry per CDR3 protein. Of some 800,000 distinct CDR3 sequences listed, around a third are singletons. This CDR3 spans 15 amino acids. Germline V gives CDR1 LNHDA, CDR2 SQIVND (reference sequence). V shed 6 bases and J shed 10 bases, with 22 bases lying between them. The rearrangement uses TRBV19 and TRBJ2-1, with D perhaps being TRBD1 or TRBD2 (6 bases each). The sequences come from cultured CD8+ T cells from PBMCs, collected from culture after CMV antigen stimulation. The sequence came from a human donor in good health (CMV status not recorded). Some clones in this sample may be carry-over from other donors' samples. CDR3 coding DNA: TGTGCCAGTAGCGGAAGAGGGGGAGGTCCGGTGGAGCAGTTCTTC. Protein sequence: CASSGRGGGPVEQFF. Together with reference TRBV19 and TRBJ2-1, the CDR3 gives the full variable domain: DGGITQSPKYLFRKEGQNVTLSCEQNLNHDAMYWYRQDPGQGLRLIYYSQIVNDFQKGDIAEGYSVSREKKESFPLTVTSAQKNPTAFYLCASSGRGGGPVEQFFGPGTRLTVL.